Described below is a single TCR beta chain sequence and its context. It has no known antigen specificity. Base qualities are not recorded, but no much larger clone differs from it by a single base. The CDR3 regions of human TCRbeta chains were analyzed by immunosequencing. The original pipeline was this. TCRs in the repertoires were compared against a reference library of SARS-CoV-2-specific TCRs that had been generated with the MIRA antigen-specificity platform. Breadth was defined as the fraction of unique TCRs that were SARS-CoV-2-associated. Depth was defined as the fraction of total T cells that were SARS-CoV-2-associated. Using the MIRA data, every spike-specific TCR was mapped to the spike region that the TCR reacted to and assigned to either a CD4 or a CD8 class. Log10-transformed breadth and depth values were compared by one-way ANOVA with Sidak's multiple comparisons tests. The immuneACCESS repertoire file appears here via TCRdb, limited to in-frame rearrangements. These files lack a portion of the clones; in checked studies, under half of the deficit traces to unresolved V genes, and the cause of the others is not known. V and J calls and clone size come straight from that table; D and trimming were deduced from the DNA. The sample table lists some 120,000 clones, roughly 84% of them with a count of one. Of the sample, approximately 10% is held by the ten largest clones.

The data derive from a study of T cell responses to AZD1222 COVID-19 vaccine (dated by TCRdb to the early 2020s). At the level of the whole study: AZD1222 recipients given second doses at about 4 weeks or at about 12 weeks were pooled, since spike-specific TCR depth and breadth were not found to differ between the two schedules. TCR sequencing was performed for more than 230 trial participants, of whom about 200 were given two doses of AZD1222 and approximately 25 were given two doses of MenACWY control vaccine. Trial participants were enrolled by age into 18-55, 56-69 and 70-plus year subgroups, with 148, 28 and 57 TCR-sequenced participants respectively. On the study overall, not on this receptor specifically: The whole spike protein was spanned by vaccine-associated CD4 TCRs, and dominant responses were seen in regions 160-218 and 743-854. No day 14 peak-response samples were available, so repertoires were characterized only after the peak T cell response. Conclusions about previously exposed vaccinees were limited because only six AZD1222 recipients were SARS-CoV-2 seropositive at baseline. Epitopes outside the regions mutated in the B.1.351 and B.1.1.7 variants were reportedly recognized by nearly half of the unique spike-specific TCRs. In the small 56-69-year group, the increase in depth fell short of significance, most likely because of low power. Participants were mostly white British and included more females than males, and it was suggested by the authors that clonal diversity may have been underestimated. After two AZD1222 doses, spike-specific TCR breadth and depth were significantly higher than at day 0 and than in MenACWY recipients.

In light of the paper, this sample's time point label describes: baseline before first vaccination. Vaccinee samples came from UK trials COV001 and COV002, including a single-blind randomized controlled phase 2/3 trial of AZD1222 (ChAdOx1 nCoV-19) in healthy adults. For TCRbeta chain sequencing, PBMC samples were collected from trial participants at day 0 and at day 28 after the second dose. This TCR derives from an adult in good health. Sequenced material: peripheral blood, taken on day 0 of AZD1222 vaccination.

For the CDR3, the sequence is CASSMTGALYGYTF. The bases are TGTGCCAGCAGTATGACAGGAGCCCTCTATGGCTACACCTTC. The sequence links TRBV25-1 to TRBJ1-2; TRBD1 is a weak D gene call, 6 bases matching. CDR1 MGHDK and CDR2 SYGVNS were looked up in the germline V gene. At the junction V is shortened by 5 bases and J by 4 bases, with 14 bases in between. Reading from cysteine to phenylalanine, the CDR3 counts 14 amino acids. Only CDR3 DNA remains: 42 bases, in frame from the first base.